These 9 T cell receptor beta chains were all obtained from the same sample, sequenced in a study of T cells after yellow fever vaccination. A single record per CDR3 protein comes from TCRdb applying MiXCR to the 5' RACE reads. The data contain about 340,000 distinct CDR3 sequences, roughly 9.4% of them singletons. The source was PBMCs, collected on the day of the first yellow fever vaccination. All receptors come from a man in his late teens or twenties who received the YFV17D yellow fever vaccine.

This clonotype came up a few times. V usage is TRBV20-1 and J usage is TRBJ1-6; D not certain. CDR1 and CDR2 from the germline V gene are DFQATT and SNEGSKA (reference sequence). This CDR3 contains 14 residues. Between the trimmed V and J ends, which lost 3 bases and 6 bases, there was a span of 12 bases. CDR3 DNA sequence: TGCAGTGCTAGCGACGTTACCTTTAATTCACCCCTCCACTTT. This gives the protein CSASDVTFNSPLHF.

J is TRBJ2-5 and V is TRBV5-1; D uncertain. CDR3 length: 13 residues. Germline CDR1 reads SGHRS; CDR2 reads YFSETQ. V was clipped by 2 bases and J by 4 bases, with 9 bases between them. For the CDR3, the DNA is TGCGCCAGCAGCTTTTTATCCGCAGAGACCCAGTACTTC. Its protein is CASSFLSAETQYF.

The chain is built from TRBV6-2 or TRBV6-3 and TRBJ1-5, with D possibly TRBD1 on 6 matching bases. Per germline, CDR1 MNHEY and CDR2 SVGEGT. This CDR3 contains 17 residues. Trimming stripped 5 bases from V and 0 bases from J, with 17 bases between. The chain's CDR3 is CASSGITGIYSNQPQHF. The CDR3 coding sequence is TGTGCCAGCAGTGGCATAACAGGGATTTATAGCAATCAGCCCCAGCATTTT.

This clonotype was counted ten times or more. J is TRBJ1-5 and V is TRBV7-9; D ambiguous. The CDR3 consists of 13 residues. Germline CDR1 and CDR2: SEHNR and FQNEAQ (reference sequence). The V end was cut by 4 bases, the J end by 6 bases, with 10 bases between. CDR3 nucleotide sequence: TGTGCCAGCAGCTCCGGGGTGGGTCAGCCCCAGCATTTT. It encodes CASSSGVGQPQHF.

This clonotype was picked up many times. This CDR3 is CSARSGGWNEKLFF. The CDR3 DNA reads TGCAGTGCTCGGAGCGGGGGTTGGAATGAAAAACTGTTTTTT. The V and J genes are TRBV20-1 and TRBJ1-4, with D possibly TRBD1 on 5 matching bases. From germline, CDR1 is DFQATT and CDR2 SNEGSKA (reference sequence). The ends were cut back, 5 bases at V and 5 bases at J, with 15 bases in the middle. The CDR3 consists of 14 residues.

This clonotype was found a few times. The chain carries TRBV5-1 and TRBJ2-7; 8 nucleotides line up with TRBD1. This CDR3 is built from 18 residues. Germline V CDR1 and CDR2: SGHRS, YFSETQ. Trimming cost V 5 bases and J 3 bases; bases outside gene matches: 19. The CDR3 loop reads CASRGSGQGPFGGYEQYF. CDR3 nucleotide sequence: TGCGCCAGCAGGGGGTCCGGACAGGGTCCTTTCGGTGGCTACGAGCAGTACTTC.

This clonotype was counted only a few times. The rearrangement links TRBV12-3 or TRBV12-4 to TRBJ2-3; TRBD2 matches 7 bases. V shed 7 bases, J shed 1 base, and the junction held 8 bases outside the gene matches. This CDR3 is built from 15 residues. The CDR3 spells CASTVWTRGTDTQYF. The DNA of the CDR3 is TGTGCCAGCACCGTCTGGACTAGGGGCACAGATACGCAGTATTTT.

This clonotype was counted between two and nine times. The chain employs TRBV20-1 and TRBJ2-1, with no clear D. The CDR3 has 13 amino acids. Trimming removed 3 bases at V and 1 base at J, with 7 bases between. Germline V lookup: CDR1 DFQATT, CDR2 SNEGSKA (reference sequence). The CDR3 coding sequence is TGCAGTGCTAGTTCCAGGTCCTACAATGAGCAGTTCTTC. Amino acid sequence: CSASSRSYNEQFF.

This clonotype was observed a few times. This chain uses TRBV10-1 with TRBJ2-2; D may be TRBD1 (5 bases). CDR3 size: 12 residues. The V end lost 6 bases, the J end lost 4 bases, and 6 bases lay between the germline ends. Germline CDR1 WNHNN, CDR2 SYGVQD (reference sequence). The CDR3 bases are TGCGCCAGCAGGGGGCGCACCGGGGAGCTGTTTTTT. This sequence encodes CASRGRTGELFF.